The 27 T cell receptor beta chains below were found in one sample sequenced in a study of blood T cell repertoires in COVID-19. Sequencing used immunoSEQ multiplex PCR; TCRdb keeps in-frame clones, though not all of them. This table has 400,000 to 500,000 clones, 70% to 90% appearing once. Sequences were obtained from peripheral blood. The receptors here all came from a woman in her thirties with active or convalescent COVID-19.

V and J are TRBV7-9 and TRBJ2-7; D is ambiguous. This CDR3 has 13 amino acids. V dropped 1 base and J dropped 6 bases, with 10 bases sitting between them. The germline CDR1 and CDR2 sequences are SEHNR and FQNEAQ (reference sequence). The CDR3 is CASSLDSSAEQYF. In DNA, the CDR3 is TGTGCCAGCAGCTTAGATAGCTCCGCCGAGCAGTACTTC.

This clone occurred once. The DNA for the CDR3 is TGTGCCAGCAGCTTCGGAGGACCTCCCAATTCACCCCTCCACTTT. Protein: CASSFGGPPNSPLHF. The V gene is TRBV5-6, the J gene TRBJ1-6, with D unclear. The CDR3 spans 15 residues. CDR1 is SGHDT and CDR2 is YYEEEE in the germline V gene. V shed 2 bases and J shed 7 bases, with 13 bases lying between them.

This clone was seen more than once but under ten times. The chain uses TRBV11-2 and TRBJ1-6; 11 bases agree with TRBD1. V was clipped by 1 base and J by 10 bases; unmatched bases: 12. Germline V gene sequence: CDR1 SGHAT, CDR2 FQNNGV. The CDR3 sequence is 18 residues long. CDR3 protein: CASSLARTGGTSQSPLHF. DNA for the CDR3: TGTGCCAGCAGCTTAGCCCGGACAGGGGGCACCTCTCAGTCACCCCTCCACTTT.

The genes are TRBV7-9 and TRBJ1-2, with TRBD1 matching over 8 bases. V shed 5 bases, J shed 4 bases, and the junction held 6 bases outside the gene matches. This CDR3 has 14 amino acids. Germline CDR1 reads SEHNR; CDR2 reads FQNEAQ (reference sequence). The CDR3 bases are TGTGCCAGCAGCGGCCATACAGGGGGCTATGGCTACACCTTC. Translation gives CASSGHTGGYGYTF. Looking up the rest from reference TRBV7-9 and TRBJ1-2 gives the full variable domain: DTGVSQNPRHKITKRGQNVTFRCDPISEHNRLYWYRQTLGQGPEFLTYFQNEAQLEKSRLLSDRFSAERPKGSFSTLEIQRTEQGDSAMYLCASSGHTGGYGYTFGSGTRLTVV.

V usage is TRBV27 and J usage is TRBJ1-6, with D perhaps matching TRBD1 (6 bases). CDR1 is MNHEY, CDR2 SMNVEV, per germline (reference sequence). The CDR3 totals 16 residues. V was trimmed by 5 bases and J by 3 bases, leaving 14 bases between them. CDR3 sequence: CASSPRQENYNSPLHF. CDR3 sequence (DNA): TGTGCCAGCAGTCCCAGACAGGAGAACTATAATTCACCCCTCCACTTT.

This chain links TRBV3-1 (or the pseudogene TRBV3-2) with TRBJ1-1; 7 bases fit TRBD1. CDR3 length: 14 amino acids. V gave up 4 bases and J gave up 8 bases; unmatched junction bases: 10. Germline V CDR1 and CDR2: LGHDT, YNNKEL (reference sequence). CDR3: CASSLRQGEREAFF. The DNA for the CDR3 is TGTGCCAGCAGCCTTCGACAGGGCGAGAGGGAAGCTTTCTTT.

V usage is TRBV4-1 and J usage is TRBJ1-4, with a tentative D call TRBD1 (6 bases). The V gene's germline CDR1 is MGHRA and CDR2 YSYEKL. The V end was cut by 5 bases, the J end by 5 bases, with 18 bases between. CDR3 length: 16 amino acids. CDR3 bases: TGCGCCAGCAGCAGACTGGGGGCAGGCCGAAATGAAAAACTGTTTTTT. As protein: CASSRLGAGRNEKLFF.

The chain combines TRBV2 with TRBJ2-2, with D perhaps TRBD2 (6 bases). Germline V gene sequence: CDR1 SNHLY, CDR2 FYNNEI. The length of the CDR3 is 14 residues. V shed 6 bases and J shed 2 bases, with 10 bases lying between them. The DNA for the CDR3 is TGTGCCAGCAGGACCGGGGGAAACACCGGGGAGCTGTTTTTT. Protein product: CASRTGGNTGELFF.

The V gene is TRBV19, the J gene TRBJ2-3, with D possibly matching TRBD2 (5 bases). V was cut by 1 base and J by 4 bases, with 27 bases left in between. This CDR3 contains 20 residues. Germline CDR1 and CDR2: LNHDA and SQIVND (reference sequence). DNA for the CDR3: TGTGCCAGTAGTATAGGATCTATCGGGAACTACGCACTGGTTTCAGATACGCAGTATTTT. This translates into CASSIGSIGNYALVSDTQYF.

The CDR3 loop is CASSQDPLSGSGYEQYF. Here the CDR3 DNA reads TGCGCCAGCAGCCAAGACCCTCTGAGCGGGAGCGGCTACGAGCAGTACTTC. The chain is built from TRBV5-1 and TRBJ2-7; 8 nucleotides agree with TRBD2. Germline V CDR1 and CDR2: SGHRS, YFSETQ. The CDR3 runs 17 residues. V dropped 4 bases and J dropped 3; count of bases not matched to a gene: 15. Filled out from reference TRBV5-1 and TRBJ2-7, the complete variable domain reads KAGVTQTPRYLIKTRGQQVTLSCSPISGHRSVSWYQQTPGQGLQFLFEYFSETQRNKGNFPGRFSGRQFSNSRSEMNVSTLELGDSALYLCASSQDPLSGSGYEQYFGPGTRLTVT.

Comment on this clone: The sample contains more than one DNA sequence encoding this CDR3. The chain carries TRBV3-1 (or the pseudogene TRBV3-2) and TRBJ1-2; D is undetermined. The CDR3 length is 14 residues. The ends were cut back, 0 bases at V and 8 bases at J, with 13 bases in the middle. Germline assignment: CDR1 LGHDT and CDR2 YNNKEL (reference sequence). The CDR3 spells CASSQDYRGGGYTF. CDR3 DNA: TGTGCCAGCAGCCAAGATTACCGGGGAGGGGGCTACACCTTC.

The genes are TRBV27 and TRBJ1-6; 8 bases map to TRBD1. Germline CDR1 reads MNHEY; CDR2 reads SMNVEV (reference sequence). The V gene end was trimmed by 3 bases and the J gene end by 8 bases; junction bases not matched to a gene: 9. CDR3 length: 16 amino acids. The CDR3 reads CASSFSGGAGHSPLHF. CDR3 coding DNA: TGTGCCAGCAGTTTCTCAGGGGGCGCCGGTCATTCACCCCTCCACTTT.

The table lists this clone with a few counts. The gene calls are TRBV5-1 and TRBJ1-2, with 9 positions matching TRBD1. Germline trimming cut 0 bases from V and 8 bases from J; bases unmatched to any gene: 11. The CDR3 spans 16 residues. Germline V CDR1 and CDR2: SGHRS, YFSETQ. CDR3 protein: CASSLDRGPSRRGYTF. The CDR3, as DNA: TGCGCCAGCAGCTTGGACAGGGGGCCTTCTAGGAGGGGCTACACCTTC.

The chain links TRBV28 to TRBJ1-5; 11 nucleotides align to TRBD1. V gave up 6 bases and J gave up 7 bases; unmatched junction bases: 11. The length of the CDR3 is 16 residues. Germline V gene lookup returns CDR1 MDHEN and CDR2 SYDVKM. CDR3 protein: CASRSAGTGGGQPQHF. CDR3 sequence (DNA): TGTGCCAGCAGGTCCGCCGGGACAGGGGGAGGGCAGCCCCAGCATTTT.

The chain recombines TRBV6-5 with TRBJ1-5; maybe TRBD1 (5 bases). Deletions cut 3 bases from V and 9 bases from J, with 18 bases between. The CDR3 spans 15 residues. Germline V gives CDR1 MNHEY, CDR2 SVGAGI. The CDR3 region has the DNA TGTGCCAGCAGTTATACAGGAACTCGGCGGTCGCCCCAGCATTTT. This translates into CASSYTGTRRSPQHF.

Only one count was recorded for this clone. The CDR3 reads CASSRTGGTPLHF. Here the CDR3 DNA reads TGTGCCAGCAGTCGGACAGGGGGTACACCCCTCCACTTT. V and J are TRBV12-3 or TRBV12-4 and TRBJ1-6, with 10 bases that match TRBD1. V was pared by 5 bases and J by 11 bases, with 3 bases of the junction left unmatched. The CDR3 has 13 amino acids.

The J gene is TRBJ1-5, the V gene TRBV27; tentatively, D is TRBD1 (6 bases). This CDR3 has 16 residues. V was trimmed by 1 base and J by 7 bases, leaving 17 bases between them. Germline CDR1 is MNHEY and CDR2 is SMNVEV (reference sequence). CDR3 loop: CASSLLPPTGKQPQHF. The CDR3 DNA reads as TGTGCCAGCAGTTTATTACCCCCTACAGGGAAACAGCCCCAGCATTTT.

The chain is built from TRBV3-1 (or the pseudogene TRBV3-2) and TRBJ2-3; 8 bases map to TRBD2. The germline V gene has CDR1 LGHDT and CDR2 YNNKEL (reference sequence). Losses at the gene ends were 5 bases for V and 3 bases for J; bases not matched to a gene: 10. The CDR3 is made up of 16 amino acids. CDR3 protein: CASSFGLASRTDTQYF. The CDR3 nucleotides read TGTGCCAGCAGCTTTGGACTAGCTTCCCGAACAGATACGCAGTATTTT.

The J gene is TRBJ2-3, the V gene TRBV6-5; 8 nucleotides match TRBD2. This CDR3 region has 14 residues. Germline V gene data show CDR1 as MNHEY and CDR2 as SVGAGI. V shed 2 bases and J 5 bases; nucleotides not matched to a gene: 3. CDR3 sequence (DNA): TGTGCCAGCAGTTACCTCGGGAGGGAAGATACGCAGTATTTT. This translates into CASSYLGREDTQYF.

The chain carries TRBV6-4 and TRBJ1-1, with a weak D call TRBD1 (5 bases). The CDR3 consists of 14 residues. The V end lost 4 bases, the J end lost 4 bases, and 13 bases lay between the germline ends. Looked up from germline, CDR1 is MRHNA and CDR2 is SNTAGT. The CDR3 DNA sequence: TGTGCCAGCAGTGTTTTCAGGGAAAGCACTGAAGCTTTCTTT. The encoded protein is CASSVFRESTEAFF.

This rearrangement joins TRBV6-5 to TRBJ1-2, with 9 bases fitting TRBD1. The CDR3 totals 13 residues. Germline lookup yields CDR1 MNHEY and CDR2 SVGAGI. Losses at the gene ends were 7 bases for V and 7 bases for J; bases not matched to a gene: 7. CDR3 residues: CASTRTGVAGYTF. For the CDR3, the DNA is TGTGCCAGCACTAGGACAGGGGTGGCTGGCTACACCTTC.

This clone was seen just once. The chain joins TRBV6-6 to TRBJ1-2, with a tentative D call TRBD1 (5 bases). There are 13 residues in the CDR3. V gave up 5 bases and J gave up 2 bases, with 9 bases separating them. CDR1 is MNHNY and CDR2 is SVGAGI in the germline V gene (reference sequence). The CDR3, as DNA: TGTGCCAGCAGTCCCGGACAAAACTATGGCTACACCTTC. Its translation: CASSPGQNYGYTF.

The J gene is TRBJ1-3, the V gene TRBV7-2, with a possible D match to TRBD1 (6 bases). V lost 6 bases to trimming and J lost 4 bases, with 13 bases between them. This CDR3 is built from 14 residues. Germline values: CDR1 SGHTA, CDR2 FQGNSA. CDR3 nucleotide sequence: TGTGCCAGCAGGCAAACAGGGAACGGAAACACCATATATTTT. The encoded protein is CASRQTGNGNTIYF.

J is TRBJ1-1 and V is TRBV19; 8 bases match TRBD1. J gave up 6 bases and V 2 bases, and 2 bases lay outside the gene matches. CDR3 size: 13 residues. Germline-derived CDR1 and CDR2 are LNHDA and SQIVND (reference sequence). As DNA, the CDR3 is TGTGCCAGTAGTATACAGGGGGCACCTGAAGCTTTCTTT. It is translated as CASSIQGAPEAFF.

The genes are TRBV4-1 and TRBJ2-1; 11 positions match TRBD2. Germline CDR1 MGHRA, CDR2 YSYEKL. Germline trimming cut 0 bases from V and 5 bases from J; bases unmatched to any gene: 12. This CDR3 region has 19 residues. This CDR3 is CASSQDSSGGPTPNNEQFF. For the CDR3, the DNA is TGCGCCAGCAGCCAAGATTCTAGCGGGGGGCCAACCCCCAACAATGAGCAGTTCTTC.

The chain recombines TRBV7-9 with TRBJ1-2; unclear D gene. Germline V gives CDR1 SEHNR, CDR2 FQNEAQ (reference sequence). This CDR3 is 14 amino acids long. V was clipped by 1 base and J by 8 bases, with 14 bases between them. The CDR3 is CASSLGGSTGGYTF. The DNA for the CDR3 is TGTGCCAGCAGCTTAGGTGGTTCGACGGGAGGCTACACCTTC.

The chain joins TRBV10-2 to TRBJ1-5; 7 nucleotides align to TRBD1. The length of the CDR3 is 13 residues. The germline V gene encodes CDR1 WSHSY and CDR2 SAAADI. V dropped 5 bases and J dropped 4; count of bases not matched to a gene: 2. CDR3: CASSRTGNQPQHF. The CDR3 DNA reads as TGCGCCAGCAGTCGGACAGGAAATCAGCCCCAGCATTTT.